This T cell receptor beta chain stems from a study of shared clonotypes between healthy human individuals. Study-wide findings and caveats: Non-shared clonotypes had lower generation probabilities than those shared by all four donors.

V shed 3 bases and J shed 11 bases, with 22 bases lying between them. CDR3 size: 15 residues. Germline CDR1 reads ENHRY; CDR2 reads SYGVKD. Splitting of each subset's genomic DNA was done evenly across several immunoSEQ plates. Using immunoSEQ multiplex PCR, the repertoire was profiled, and TCRdb retains in-frame clones only, with some absent. The sample carries about 2.4 million clones, roughly 93% recorded once. To note about this clone: The target antigen is unknown.

Within Nashville, Tennessee resided all donors, each a Caucasian adult. Material: naive CD4+ T cells from PBMCs. The sample's subset: CD45RA+ positively selected. This TCR was sampled from a man between 18 and 35 years old in good health. Some clones in this sample may be carry-over from other donors' samples. J is TRBJ1-1 and V is TRBV10-3; the D is unclear. The CDR3: CAISDQIGMGIGAFF. The CDR3 DNA reads as TGTGCCATCAGTGATCAAATTGGGATGGGAATAGGGGCTTTCTTT.